The subject of this entry is one T cell receptor beta chain. This sample is part of a study of blood T cell repertoires in COVID-19. Study as a whole: Sites across the United States, Italy and Spain contributed samples from acute and convalescent COVID-19.

This table comes from immunoSEQ multiplex PCR, and its TCRdb copy is limited to in-frame clones, with some not included. The profile covers 250,000 to 300,000 clones, with about 89% appearing a single time and under 10% taken by the ten largest. Per the germline V gene, CDR1 is MNHEY and CDR2 is SVGAGI. The CDR3 spans 14 residues. With 9 bases removed from V and 8 bases from J, the gap between germline ends came to 19 bases. Enrollees, about 18 to 89 years old, lived in 24 US areas. The chain recombines TRBV6-5 with TRBJ1-4, with no clear D. This receptor was obtained from a man aged 40-49 years who had recovered from COVID-19. The sequencing input was PBMCs or T cells enriched from blood (not recorded which). The CDR3: CASSLGHGIEKLFF. The CDR3 DNA is TGTGCCAGTTCACTCGGCCACGGGATAGAAAAACTGTTTTTT.